The subject of this entry is one T cell receptor (beta chain). The CDR3 sequence is 12 residues long. The germline V gene has CDR1 MGHRA and CDR2 YSYEKL. V gave up 2 bases and J gave up 7 bases, with 6 bases separating them. Some clones are missing from TCRdb's copy, which holds only in-frame ones; the method was immunoSEQ multiplex PCR. The profile shows under 200,000 clones, 70% to 90% of them singletons. The data belong to a study of control samples from healthy donors and cancer patients. The TCR was taken from a woman aged 25 to 39 in good health. Sequenced material: blood. J is TRBJ2-1 and V is TRBV4-1, with D hard to call. The CDR3 region is CASSQSWNEQFF. CDR3 coding DNA: TGCGCCAGCAGCCAATCTTGGAATGAGCAGTTCTTC.